The 4 T cell receptor beta chains below come from one sample, sequenced in a study of vaccination and CD4 T cells after COVID-19. No antigen has been assigned to these receptors. Indicated treatment: roughly 11-day PBMC culture with coronavirus spike peptide pools or control peptides (ViraFEST assay). The study sequenced cultured CD4+ T cell DNA using the Oncomine TCR Beta short-read assay. Each CDR3 protein gets one entry after TCRdb re-called the PCR reads with MiXCR. The table records about 15,000 distinct CDR3 sequences, about three quarters of them present only once. Sequencing was performed on CD4+ T cells from blood, cultured in vitro. The source is a human donor who had recovered from COVID-19.

This chain connects TRBV3-1 to TRBJ1-6; 10 positions match TRBD1. CDR1 LGHDT and CDR2 YNNKEL come from the germline V gene (reference sequence). The trim removed 4 bases at V and 9 bases at J, leaving 9 bases unmatched. This CDR3 has 16 amino acids. CDR3: CASSLSPGTGASPLHF. The CDR3 DNA sequence: TGTGCCAGCAGCCTATCTCCCGGGACAGGGGCTTCACCCCTCCACTTT.

The V gene is TRBV28, the J gene TRBJ1-1; possibly TRBD1 for D (5 bases). The V end lost 6 bases, the J end lost 7 bases, and 15 bases lay between the germline ends. The CDR3 length is 13 residues. CDR1 is MDHEN and CDR2 is SYDVKM in the germline V gene. CDR3 region: CASSGEGKDEAFF. CDR3 DNA sequence: TGTGCCAGCAGCGGGGAGGGGAAGGATGAAGCTTTCTTT.

The J gene is TRBJ2-2, the V gene TRBV20-1; 8 bases align to TRBD2. V shed 3 bases and J 8 bases; nucleotides not matched to a gene: 8. CDR1 and CDR2 (germline): DFQATT, SNEGSKA (reference sequence). The CDR3 totals 14 residues. The CDR3 DNA sequence: TGCAGTGCTAGCCCAGCGGGAGTTGGTGGGGAGCTGTTTTTT. Translated: CSASPAGVGGELFF.

The chain combines TRBV7-2 with TRBJ1-2, with 7 nucleotides matching TRBD1. Per the germline V gene, CDR1 is SGHTA and CDR2 is FQGNSA. Unmatched junction bases numbered 9, after V lost 2 bases and J lost 3 bases. The length of the CDR3 is 16 residues. In DNA, the CDR3 is TGTGCCAGCAGCTTATACCCCACGACAGGGTACTATGGCTACACCTTC. This codes for CASSLYPTTGYYGYTF.